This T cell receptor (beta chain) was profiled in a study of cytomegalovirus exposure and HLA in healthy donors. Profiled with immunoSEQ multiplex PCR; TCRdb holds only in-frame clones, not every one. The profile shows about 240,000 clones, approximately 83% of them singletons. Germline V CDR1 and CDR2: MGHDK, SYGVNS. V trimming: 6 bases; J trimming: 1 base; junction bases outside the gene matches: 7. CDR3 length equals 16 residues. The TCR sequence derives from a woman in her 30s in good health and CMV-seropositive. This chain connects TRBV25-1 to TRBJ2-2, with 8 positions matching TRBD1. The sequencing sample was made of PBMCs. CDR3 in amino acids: CASRGQVVGNTGELFF. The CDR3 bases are TGTGCCAGCAGGGGACAGGTGGTAGGGAACACCGGGGAGCTGTTTTTT.